The present T cell receptor beta chain was sequenced within a study of T-cell memory formation after mild COVID-19. Study observations and caveats: The appearance of some responding clones in pre-infection memory suggested that cross-reactive memory joined. Of the contracting clones, CD4+ ones lay mainly in CM and EM, and CD8+ ones in EMRA. Clones that contracted from day 15 to 85 had balanced CD4/CD8; later expanders were CD4+ biased.

CDR3 length equals 18 residues. Unmatched junction bases numbered 9, after V lost 4 bases and J lost 0 bases. The germline V gene encodes CDR1 SEHNR and CDR2 FQNEAQ (reference sequence). This clonotype was recorded a few times. The antigen is not known. A 5'RACE reaction primed in the constant segment made cDNA libraries of TCR alpha and TCR beta, and these carried sample barcodes and UMIs. MiXCR, run by TCRdb on the 5' RACE reads, gives a single entry per CDR3 protein. The table records fewer than 250,000 distinct CDR3 sequences, roughly 27% of them present only once. The source is an adult woman who had mild COVID-19 (a few samples of this study predate the infection). Cell type and time point are not known. Input material: PBMCs or a T cell subset sorted from them (not recorded which). The chain has TRBV7-9 and TRBJ2-6; TRBD1 matches at 7 bases. The CDR3 reads CASSYPGTDNSGANVLTF. CDR3 DNA sequence: TGTGCCAGCAGCTACCCCGGGACAGATAACTCTGGGGCCAACGTCCTGACTTTC.